The next 27 T cell receptor beta chains were all read from a single sample in a study of cytomegalovirus exposure and HLA in healthy donors. PCR amplification relied on 60 Vbeta primers (plus 13 Jbeta primers). Produced via immunoSEQ multiplex PCR; TCRdb's table is partial and in-frame only. The data show some 220,000 clones, approximately 80% seen once. The source material was PBMCs. These TCRs come from a woman between 35 and 50 years old in good health and CMV-seronegative.

This chain joins TRBV7-9 and TRBJ1-1, with D possibly being TRBD1 (5 bases). Germline loops: CDR1 SEHNR, CDR2 FQNEAQ (reference sequence). This CDR3 region has 13 residues. The V gene lost 6 bases and the J gene lost 2 bases, with 10 bases spanning the gap. As DNA, the CDR3 is TGTGCCAGCAGACCCGGGACTAACACTGAAGCTTTCTTT. Translating gives CASRPGTNTEAFF.

This rearrangement joins TRBV11-1 to TRBJ2-5, with a weak D call TRBD2 (5 bases). Per germline, CDR1 SGHAT and CDR2 FQDESV (reference sequence). V lost 0 bases to trimming and J lost 2 bases, with 10 bases between them. This CDR3 spans 15 amino acids. This CDR3 is CASSLALGEQETQYF. In DNA form, the CDR3 reads TGTGCCAGCAGCTTAGCGCTTGGGGAGCAAGAGACCCAGTACTTC.

The V gene is TRBV9, the J gene TRBJ1-2, with D perhaps TRBD1 (5 bases). Germline V gene data show CDR1 as SGDLS and CDR2 as YYNGEE. This CDR3 region has 16 residues. V dropped 6 bases and J dropped 5 bases, with 23 bases sitting between them. The CDR3 is CASTLKPGPVPYGYTF. As DNA, the CDR3 is TGTGCCAGCACCCTGAAGCCAGGGCCAGTACCTTATGGCTACACCTTC. The whole variable domain, remainder taken from reference TRBV9 and TRBJ1-2, is DSGVTQTPKHLITATGQRVTLRCSPRSGDLSVYWYQQSLDQGLQFLIQYYNGEERAKGNILERFSAQQFPDLHSELNLSSLELGDSALYFCASTLKPGPVPYGYTFGSGTRLTVV.

A single count supports this clone. This chain uses TRBV6-5 with TRBJ1-1; maybe TRBD1 (5 bases). Germline V gives CDR1 MNHEY, CDR2 SVGAGI. The CDR3 has 13 residues. V shed 7 bases and J shed 1 base, with 10 bases lying between them. CDR3 protein: CASINDRNTEAFF. The CDR3, as DNA: TGTGCCAGCATTAACGACAGGAACACTGAAGCTTTCTTT.

The chain links TRBV18 to TRBJ2-3; D is possibly TRBD2 (5 bases). Looked up from germline, CDR1 is KGHSH and CDR2 is LQKENI. This CDR3 comprises 13 residues. V shed 0 bases and J shed 6 bases, with 7 bases lying between them. Here the CDR3 reads CASSPPGADTQYF. The CDR3, as DNA: TGTGCCAGCTCACCACCGGGAGCGGATACGCAGTATTTT.

J is TRBJ1-1 and V is TRBV30, with 8 bases lining up with TRBD1. The V and J ends lost 1 base and 6 bases, in that order; junction bases with no gene match: 10. In germline, CDR1 is GTSNPN, CDR2 SVGIG (reference sequence). This CDR3 region has 15 residues. The CDR3 spells CAWSARTGSWAEAFF. CDR3 DNA: TGTGCCTGGAGTGCCAGGACAGGGAGTTGGGCTGAAGCTTTCTTT.

The chain uses TRBV2 and TRBJ2-5; 14 bases align to TRBD2. The length of the CDR3 is 16 residues. CDR1 and CDR2 (germline): SNHLY, FYNNEI. The junction had 5 bases not matched to a gene; V was cut back by 1 base and J by 7 bases. The CDR3 is CASSEEKGLAGATQYF. CDR3 DNA sequence: TGTGCCAGCAGTGAAGAGAAGGGACTAGCGGGGGCGACCCAGTACTTC.

The chain employs TRBV29-1 and TRBJ2-3; D unclear. Germline loops: CDR1 SQVTM, CDR2 ANQGSEA. The CDR3 extends over 15 amino acids. Trimming cost V 7 bases and J 4 bases, with 21 bases left between them. CDR3 nucleotide sequence: TGCAGCGCCCAAAATTCTGCAGGATGGGCAGATACGCAGTATTTT. It is translated as CSAQNSAGWADTQYF.

In DNA, the CDR3 is TGTGCCAGCAGTCCCCACGGGGGGCCCTTTGGCTATGGCTACACCTTC. This sequence encodes CASSPHGGPFGYGYTF. V and J are TRBV28 and TRBJ1-2; tentatively, D is TRBD1 (6 bases). The CDR3 spans 16 residues. The V end was cut by 5 bases, the J end by 4 bases, with 20 bases between. Looked up from germline, CDR1 is MDHEN and CDR2 is SYDVKM.

In its sample, this clone was seen a few times. V and J are TRBV10-3 and TRBJ2-7; 10 positions agree with TRBD1. V trimming: 6 bases; J trimming: 4 bases; junction bases outside the gene matches: 12. CDR3 length: 16 residues. CDR1 and CDR2 from the germline V gene are ENHRY and SYGVKD. CDR3 sequence: CAISRGSGTGVYEQYF. CDR3 bases: TGTGCCATCAGCCGTGGAAGCGGGACAGGGGTTTACGAGCAGTACTTC.

For the CDR3, the DNA is TGTGCCAGCACCGACAGTCCTGGAAACACCATATATTTT. Protein product: CASTDSPGNTIYF. V is TRBV6-5 and J is TRBJ1-3; the D gene is possibly TRBD1 (5 bases). CDR1 is MNHEY, CDR2 SVGAGI, per germline. CDR3 length: 13 amino acids. The V end lost 7 bases, the J end lost 2 bases, and 9 bases lay between the germline ends.

The CDR3 region has the DNA TGTGCCAGCAGCTTGAGACGCGGGACGCCAAGAGTCCTTTGGTCACCCCTCCACTTT. This gives the protein CASSLRRGTPRVLWSPLHF. The chain is built from TRBV5-8 and TRBJ1-6, with a possible D match to TRBD1 (5 bases). CDR3 length equals 19 residues. The germline V gene encodes CDR1 SGHTS and CDR2 YDEGEE. V lost 1 base and J lost 10, with 27 bases in between.

The J gene is TRBJ2-4, the V gene TRBV7-3; the D is unclear. Trimming removed 1 base at V and 7 bases at J, with 20 bases between. This CDR3 region has 17 residues. Germline CDR1 and CDR2: SGHTA and FQGTGA. Written as DNA, the CDR3 is TGTGCCAGCAGCTTAATCCCACTCTCTAGTATGGAGAACATTCAGTACTTC. Its translation: CASSLIPLSSMENIQYF.

A few counts support this clone. The chain joins TRBV11-2 to TRBJ1-2; TRBD1 matches at 11 bases. The ends lost 5 bases at V and 7 bases at J; junction bases unmatched: 9. The CDR3 covers 15 residues. Germline CDR1 SGHAT, CDR2 FQNNGV. The CDR3 is CASSKGQGGSPGYTF. The DNA for the CDR3 is TGTGCCAGCAGCAAGGGACAGGGGGGTTCTCCTGGCTACACCTTC. Drawing the rest from reference TRBV11-2 and TRBJ1-2, the complete variable domain is EAGVAQSPRYKIIEKRQSVAFWCNPISGHATLYWYQQILGQGPKLLIQFQNNGVVDDSQLPKDRFSAERLKGVDSTLKIQPAKLEDSAVYLCASSKGQGGSPGYTFGSGTRLTVV.

This chain joins TRBV11-2 and TRBJ1-1; 9 bases map to TRBD1. In germline, CDR1 is SGHAT, CDR2 FQNNGV. The ends lost 8 bases at V and 4 bases at J; junction bases unmatched: 5. The CDR3 spans 13 residues. The CDR3 nucleotides read TGTGCCAGCGGGGGGGACAGGGCCACTGAAGCTTTCTTT. Translating gives CASGGDRATEAFF.

V usage is TRBV11-3 and J usage is TRBJ2-7; 9 nucleotides line up with TRBD1. V shed 5 bases, J shed 4 bases, and the junction held 6 bases outside the gene matches. Germline V gene lookup returns CDR1 SGHNT and CDR2 YENEEA. CDR3 size: 14 residues. The CDR3 DNA follows: TGTGCCAGCAGCCCGGGACAGGGAATGTACGAGCAGTACTTC. This encodes CASSPGQGMYEQYF.

The CDR3 region has the DNA TGTGCCTGGATCCCCAGACAGTTTGACACTGAAGCTTTCTTT. Protein sequence: CAWIPRQFDTEAFF. The chain employs TRBV30 and TRBJ1-1; a possible D gene is TRBD1 (5 bases). The CDR3 covers 14 residues. V shed 4 bases and J shed 3 bases, with 15 bases lying between them. CDR1 and CDR2 from the germline V gene are GTSNPN and SVGIG (reference sequence).

V gene TRBV5-1 combines with J gene TRBJ2-2, with D possibly TRBD1 on 5 matching bases. The CDR3 has 15 residues. Trimming stripped 4 bases from V and 6 bases from J, with 16 bases between. The V gene's germline CDR1 is SGHRS and CDR2 YFSETQ. The CDR3 nucleotides read TGCGCCAGCAGCAACCCTCAGGGTAATGCCGGGGAGCTGTTTTTT. Its protein product is CASSNPQGNAGELFF. Together with reference TRBV5-1 and TRBJ2-2, the CDR3 gives the full variable domain: KAGVTQTPRYLIKTRGQQVTLSCSPISGHRSVSWYQQTPGQGLQFLFEYFSETQRNKGNFPGRFSGRQFSNSRSEMNVSTLELGDSALYLCASSNPQGNAGELFFGEGSRLTVL.

J is TRBJ1-1 and V is TRBV7-3, with D unclear. Germline CDR1 reads SGHTA; CDR2 reads FQGTGA. The CDR3 has 14 residues. Between the trimmed V and J ends, which lost 5 bases and 3 bases, there was a span of 13 bases. CDR3 amino acids: CASSATGSDTEAFF. In DNA, the CDR3 is TGTGCCAGCAGCGCAACCGGGTCCGACACTGAAGCTTTCTTT.

This clone was picked up a small number of times. The chain carries TRBV6-1 and TRBJ1-6, with a weak D call TRBD1 (5 bases). Germline CDR1 reads MNHNS; CDR2 reads SASEGT. The CDR3 totals 14 residues. V lost 3 bases, J lost 10 bases, and 13 bases lay in between. Here the CDR3 DNA reads TGTGCCAGCAGTGACAGGGAGGGGTGGTCACCCCTCCACTTT. Translating gives CASSDREGWSPLHF.

The V call is TRBV19, the J call TRBJ1-1; the match to TRBD1 covers 8 bases. Germline values: CDR1 LNHDA, CDR2 SQIVND (reference sequence). The CDR3 contains 14 residues. The V segment lost 1 base and the J segment 7 bases; nucleotides outside the gene matches: 5. The CDR3 bases are TGTGCCAGTAGTATAGGACAGGGGCGGGGTGAAGCTTTCTTT. It yields the protein CASSIGQGRGEAFF.

The chain carries TRBV7-9 and TRBJ1-1, with 8 bases aligning to TRBD1. Unmatched junction bases numbered 12, after V lost 5 bases and J lost 4 bases. This CDR3 has 16 amino acids. The germline V gene has CDR1 SEHNR and CDR2 FQNEAQ (reference sequence). CDR3 in amino acids: CASSLLLGQGSTEAFF. The CDR3 DNA reads TGTGCCAGCAGCCTACTCCTCGGACAGGGCTCCACTGAAGCTTTCTTT.

This chain links TRBV5-1 with TRBJ2-5, with TRBD2 identical over 7 bases. V lost 4 bases, J lost 3 bases, and 9 bases stayed unmatched. Germline V lookup: CDR1 SGHRS, CDR2 YFSETQ. The CDR3 spans 15 residues. The CDR3 nucleotides read TGCGCCAGCAGCCCCCAGACTAGCAGCGAAGAGACCCAGTACTTC. Its protein product is CASSPQTSSEETQYF.

The J gene is TRBJ2-4, the V gene TRBV4-2; D unclear. CDR3 length: 16 amino acids. Germline V CDR1 and CDR2: LGHNA, YNFKEQ. V lost 4 bases and J lost 5, with 18 bases in between. The chain's CDR3 is CASSPRSVQYQNIQYF. In nucleotides, the CDR3 is TGTGCCAGCAGCCCCCGGTCCGTACAGTACCAAAACATTCAGTACTTC.

J is TRBJ2-1 and V is TRBV5-1; the match to TRBD2 covers 9 bases. Germline V lookup: CDR1 SGHRS, CDR2 YFSETQ. The CDR3 has 15 residues. V trimming: 1 base; J trimming: 5 bases; junction bases outside the gene matches: 4. The CDR3 loop reads CASSLSGGTHNEQFF. Here the CDR3 DNA reads TGCGCCAGCAGCTTGAGCGGGGGGACTCACAATGAGCAGTTCTTC.

This clone was observed once. The chain joins TRBV19 to TRBJ2-2; D not resolved. From germline, CDR1 is LNHDA and CDR2 SQIVND (reference sequence). V lost 8 bases and J lost 2, with 12 bases in between. The CDR3 has 14 residues. The CDR3 DNA sequence: TGTGCCAGTCGGATCCTAGGTAACACCGGGGAGCTGTTTTTT. Translation: CASRILGNTGELFF.

CDR3 DNA: TGTGCCAGCAGCGTAGGCCCAGGGGGTGACAATTCACCCCTCCACTTT. It translates to CASSVGPGGDNSPLHF. The chain combines TRBV9 with TRBJ1-6; 7 nucleotides align to TRBD1. The trim removed 0 bases at V and 7 bases at J, leaving 7 bases unmatched. This CDR3 is 16 amino acids long. CDR1 and CDR2 from the germline V gene are SGDLS and YYNGEE.